The 3 T cell receptor beta chains given below trace back to one sample, sequenced in a study of blood T cell repertoires in COVID-19. Profiling relied on immunoSEQ multiplex PCR, and the TCRdb table lists in-frame clones only, not all of them. Of about 210,000 clones in the sample, 85% are singletons; the top ten hold about 2.4%. Sequences were obtained from peripheral blood. Receptors were obtained from a woman in her sixties or seventies with COVID-19, enrolled during active disease.

V is TRBV6-6 and J is TRBJ2-2; D ambiguous. This CDR3 has 12 residues. CDR1 is MNHNY, CDR2 SVGAGI, per germline (reference sequence). Deletions cut 1 base from V and 8 bases from J, with 5 bases between. The CDR3 nucleotides read TGTGCCAGCAGTTACTTAGCTGGGGAGCTGTTTTTT. Amino acids: CASSYLAGELFF.

J is TRBJ2-7 and V is TRBV27, with a possible D match to TRBD1 (6 bases). CDR1 is MNHEY and CDR2 is SMNVEV in the germline V gene (reference sequence). The CDR3 has 14 residues. Trimming pared 2 bases from V and 2 bases from J, leaving 10 bases between. The CDR3 nucleotides are TGTGCCAGCAGTTTAACCCGGGACACCTACGAGCAGTACTTC. This codes for CASSLTRDTYEQYF.

The chain links TRBV11-2 to TRBJ2-1, with 11 bases identical to TRBD2. The J segment lost 4 bases and the V segment lost 5 bases, leaving 7 bases of the junction unmatched. CDR3 length equals 16 residues. Germline V lookup: CDR1 SGHAT, CDR2 FQNNGV. CDR3 in amino acids: CASSLLTSGSYNEQFF. DNA for the CDR3: TGTGCCAGCAGCCTTTTAACTAGCGGGAGTTACAATGAGCAGTTCTTC. The entire variable domain, with the rest obtained from reference TRBV11-2 and TRBJ2-1, is as follows: EAGVAQSPRYKIIEKRQSVAFWCNPISGHATLYWYQQILGQGPKLLIQFQNNGVVDDSQLPKDRFSAERLKGVDSTLKIQPAKLEDSAVYLCASSLLTSGSYNEQFFGPGTRLTVL.